The entry below describes one T cell receptor beta chain. Its antigen remains unidentified. The sample belongs to a study of T cells in localized non-small cell lung cancer. Findings and limits, study-wide: Heterogeneity within the tumor remains possible, as just one region underwent sequencing. Longer overall survival was associated with a higher density of T cells in the blood. Among the top 100 tumor clones, a median about 58 appeared in adjacent lung. Uninvolved adjacent lung, not tumor, had the highest T cell clonality.

Here immunoSEQ multiplex PCR was the method, and the copy in TCRdb shows in-frame clones only, minus some. The data hold 20,000 to 25,000 clones, with around 85% observed a single time. CDR3 size: 18 residues. V dropped 6 bases and J dropped 5; count of bases not matched to a gene: 15. Per the germline V gene, CDR1 is SGHVS and CDR2 is FNYEAQ. J is TRBJ2-3 and V is TRBV7-6; 12 positions agree with TRBD2. The source material was peripheral blood, sampled before any cancer treatment. This clonotype was obtained from a male donor aged 60 or over with stage II squamous cell lung carcinoma. The CDR3 nucleotides are TGTGCCAGCAGTAACGGACTAGCGGGGACCACCCACGGAGATACGCAGTATTTT. It is translated as CASSNGLAGTTHGDTQYF.